This TCR beta chain appears in the sequencing data of a study of blood T cell repertoires in COVID-19. Clones were sequenced by immunoSEQ multiplex PCR, and TCRdb holds only the in-frame ones, with some missing. Of 270,000 or so clones in the sample, around 88% were seen once. Input material: PBMCs or T cells enriched from blood (not recorded which). This clonotype originated in a woman in her thirties or forties with acute COVID-19.

The CDR3 DNA is TGTGCCAGTACCCCACTCGAGGGCGTCTTGAGGGCCGGGGAGCTGTTTTTT. Protein: CASTPLEGVLRAGELFF. The rearrangement joins TRBV19 to TRBJ2-2; perhaps TRBD2 as D (5 bases). The length of the CDR3 is 17 residues. The V and J ends lost 7 bases and 6 bases respectively, with 24 bases between them. Germline V CDR1 and CDR2: LNHDA, SQIVND (reference sequence).